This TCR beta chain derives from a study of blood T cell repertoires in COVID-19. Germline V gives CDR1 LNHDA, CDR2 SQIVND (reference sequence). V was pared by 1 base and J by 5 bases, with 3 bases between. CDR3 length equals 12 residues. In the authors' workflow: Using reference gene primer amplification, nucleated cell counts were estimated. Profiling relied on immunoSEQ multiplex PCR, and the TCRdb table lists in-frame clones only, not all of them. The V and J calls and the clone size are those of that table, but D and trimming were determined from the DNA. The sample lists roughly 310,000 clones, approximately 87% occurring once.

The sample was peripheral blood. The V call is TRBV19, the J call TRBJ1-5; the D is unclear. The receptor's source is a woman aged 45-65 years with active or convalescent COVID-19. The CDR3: CASSIVYQPQHF. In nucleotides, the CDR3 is TGTGCCAGTAGTATAGTATATCAGCCCCAGCATTTT.